Listed here is a single T cell receptor (beta chain). There is no known antigen for this receptor. Base qualities are not provided; no much larger clone lies one nucleotide away. Libraries were made using the immunoSEQ multiplex PCR assay. For TCR sequencing, RNA was extracted from every sample and reverse transcribed into cDNA to serve as template. SuperScript III was used to make first-strand cDNA, primed with a 2:1 mix of oligo-dT and random hexamers. Amplification bias was assessed with a synthetic immune receptor repertoire, and residual bias was removed computationally. The original methods were these. Raw reads were preprocessed to remove errors, and CDR3 was defined by IMGT conventions from the conserved cysteine to phenylalanine. Clonality was computed as 1 minus the Shannon entropy, with the entropy normalized by log2 of the number of productive unique TCRs. Whether scalp clones were CD4 or CD8 was inferred by matching scalp TCRbeta sequences against CD4 and CD8 repertoires sorted from blood. Imported from immuneACCESS, the table was reduced by TCRdb to in-frame sequences with V and J called. These copies leave out some clones; in studies compared against another copy, an unresolved V gene accounts for under half, and the cause of the remainder is not known. For V, J and clone size, that table is used; D and trimming come from the DNA. Recorded for this sample are some 150,000 clones; 45% to 60% of them occurred a single time. Together, the top ten hold 19% of the sample.

The data are from a study of CD8+ T cells in alopecia areata (dated by TCRdb to the late 2010s). In the study overall: The treated patients, all with moderate-to-severe alopecia areata, were enrolled in an open-label pilot trial of oral tofacitinib given at 5 to 10 mg twice daily. Scalp clonality was compared among normal scalp (n=4), patchy alopecia areata scalp (n=8), and alopecia totalis/universalis scalp (n=8). Patients on tofacitinib were biopsied at baseline and after 4 and 24 weeks of treatment, and several of the patients also had a later scalp biopsy. Patients stayed on tofacitinib for 6 to 18 months and then had 6 months of follow-up off drug so that delayed response and recurrence could be assessed. TCRbeta CDR3 regions were amplified by immunoSEQ multiplex PCR using 35 Vbeta forward and 13 Jbeta reverse primers. To study T cell clonal expansion in alopecia areata, the researchers applied high-throughput TCRbeta sequencing to both the C3H/HeJ mouse model and human patients. On the human side, TCRbeta sequencing was run on scalp tissue and on sorted CD4+ and CD8+ peripheral blood T cells from healthy controls and from alopecia areata patients with either patchy or totalis/universalis disease. RNA was obtained with the PAXgene miRNA kit for fixed scalp, the miRNeasy kit for PBMCs, and the RNeasy kit for mouse skin. What the study reported, not specific to this receptor: Higher clonality and more expanded CD8+ clones were observed in lesional scalp than in normal scalp, particularly in alopecia totalis/universalis, a finding suggestive of antigenic drive. Unlike mouse skin, where gammadelta T cells dominate, normal human skin contains resident alphabeta T cells that get sequenced too, which complicates analysis of the scalp TCR repertoire. TCR sequences shared between patients were less clear than in mice, possibly partly because of HLA diversity in the patient population.

The time point label of this sample denotes: baseline before oral tofacitinib. Peripheral blood and lesional scalp punch biopsies were obtained from patients with alopecia areata. PBMCs were isolated by density centrifugation and stained for CD3, CD4 and CD8, after which CD4+ and CD8+ T cells were sorted on a FACSAria. V is clipped by 4 bases and J by 0 bases, and the sequence between their germline boundaries is 13 bases long. From the germline V gene, CDR1 is SGHRS and CDR2 is YFSETQ. The CDR3, from cysteine to phenylalanine, totals 15 residues. Only CDR3 DNA is held: 45 bases, read in frame from base 1.

This TCR came from a human donor with alopecia areata. Source: CD8+ T cells sorted from blood, taken at week 0. The V gene is TRBV5-1 and the J gene is TRBJ2-5, with the D call perhaps TRBD1 or TRBD2, as 5 bases match in each case. The CDR3 protein sequence reads: CASSPEGQYQETQYF. Read as DNA, the sequence is TGCGCCAGCAGCCCCGAGGGGCAGTACCAAGAGACCCAGTACTTC.